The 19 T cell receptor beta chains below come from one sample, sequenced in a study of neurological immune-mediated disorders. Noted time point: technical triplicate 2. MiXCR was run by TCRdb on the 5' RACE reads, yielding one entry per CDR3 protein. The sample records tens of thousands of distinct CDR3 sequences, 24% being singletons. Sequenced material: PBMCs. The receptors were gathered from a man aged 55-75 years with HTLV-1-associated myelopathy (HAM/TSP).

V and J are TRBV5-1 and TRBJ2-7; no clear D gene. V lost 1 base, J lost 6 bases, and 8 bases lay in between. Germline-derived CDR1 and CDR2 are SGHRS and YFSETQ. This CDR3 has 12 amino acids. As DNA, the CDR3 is TGCGCCAGCAGCTTGCAACAGACCGAGCAGTACTTC. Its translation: CASSLQQTEQYF. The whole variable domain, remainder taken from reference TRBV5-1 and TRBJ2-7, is KAGVTQTPRYLIKTRGQQVTLSCSPISGHRSVSWYQQTPGQGLQFLFEYFSETQRNKGNFPGRFSGRQFSNSRSEMNVSTLELGDSALYLCASSLQQTEQYFGPGTRLTVT.

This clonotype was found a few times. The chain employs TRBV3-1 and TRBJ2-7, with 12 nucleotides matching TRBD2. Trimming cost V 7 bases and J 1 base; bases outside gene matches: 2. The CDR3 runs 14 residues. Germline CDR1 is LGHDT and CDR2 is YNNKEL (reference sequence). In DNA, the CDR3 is TGTGCCAGCACCGGGACTAGCGGGTCCTACGAGCAGTACTTC. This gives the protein CASTGTSGSYEQYF.

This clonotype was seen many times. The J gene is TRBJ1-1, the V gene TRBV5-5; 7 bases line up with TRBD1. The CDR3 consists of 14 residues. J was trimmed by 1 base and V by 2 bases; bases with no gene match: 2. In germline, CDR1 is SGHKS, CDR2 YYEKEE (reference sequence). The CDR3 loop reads CASSFWDRNTEAFF. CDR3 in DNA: TGTGCCAGCAGCTTTTGGGACAGGAACACTGAAGCTTTCTTT.

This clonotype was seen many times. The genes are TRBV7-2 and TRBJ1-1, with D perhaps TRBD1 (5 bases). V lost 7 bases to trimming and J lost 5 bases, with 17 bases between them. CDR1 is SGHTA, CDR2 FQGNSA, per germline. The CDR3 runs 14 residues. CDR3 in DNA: TGTGCCAGCACCCTAGCGGGGGTGTATACTGAAGCTTTCTTT. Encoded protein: CASTLAGVYTEAFF.

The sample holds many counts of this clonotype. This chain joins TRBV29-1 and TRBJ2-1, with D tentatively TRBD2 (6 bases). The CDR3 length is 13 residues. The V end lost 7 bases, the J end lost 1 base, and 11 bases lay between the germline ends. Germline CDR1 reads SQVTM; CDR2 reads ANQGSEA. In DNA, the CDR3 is TGCAGCGCGGGCGGGGATTCCTACAATGAGCAGTTCTTC. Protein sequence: CSAGGDSYNEQFF.

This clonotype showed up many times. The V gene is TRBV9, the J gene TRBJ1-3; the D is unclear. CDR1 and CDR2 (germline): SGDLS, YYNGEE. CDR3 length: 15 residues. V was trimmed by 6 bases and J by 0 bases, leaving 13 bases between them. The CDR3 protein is CASTEAGGSGNTIYF. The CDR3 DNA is TGTGCCAGCACGGAGGCGGGCGGCTCTGGAAACACCATATATTTT.

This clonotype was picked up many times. In DNA form, the CDR3 reads TGTGCCAGCAGTTACCTATCCCCGGCGACAGGGATTGACGAGCAGTACTTC. Its protein is CASSYLSPATGIDEQYF. The V call is TRBV6-5, the J call TRBJ2-7, with 7 bases identical to TRBD1. CDR1 is MNHEY and CDR2 is SVGAGI in the germline V gene. The CDR3 extends over 17 amino acids. J lost 5 bases, V lost 2 bases, and 15 bases had no gene match.

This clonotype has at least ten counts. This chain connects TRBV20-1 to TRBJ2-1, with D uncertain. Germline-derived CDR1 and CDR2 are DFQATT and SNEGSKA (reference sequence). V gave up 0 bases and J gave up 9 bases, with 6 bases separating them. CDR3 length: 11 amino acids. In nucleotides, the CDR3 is TGCAGTGCTAGAGATGTAACTGAGCAGTTCTTC. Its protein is CSARDVTEQFF.

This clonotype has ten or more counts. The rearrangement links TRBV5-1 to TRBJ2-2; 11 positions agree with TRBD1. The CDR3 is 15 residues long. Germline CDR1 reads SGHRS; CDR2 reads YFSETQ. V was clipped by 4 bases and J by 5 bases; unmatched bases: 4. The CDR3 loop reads CASSHGTGGTGELFF. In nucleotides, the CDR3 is TGCGCCAGCAGCCACGGGACAGGGGGAACCGGGGAGCTGTTTTTT.

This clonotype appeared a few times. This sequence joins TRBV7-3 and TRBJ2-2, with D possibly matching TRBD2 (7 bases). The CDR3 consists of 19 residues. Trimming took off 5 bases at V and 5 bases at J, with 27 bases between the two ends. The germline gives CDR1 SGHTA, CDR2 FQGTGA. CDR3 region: CASSPGGGAYGGSTGELFF. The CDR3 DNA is TGTGCCAGCAGCCCAGGAGGGGGGGCGTACGGCGGGAGTACCGGGGAGCTGTTTTTT.

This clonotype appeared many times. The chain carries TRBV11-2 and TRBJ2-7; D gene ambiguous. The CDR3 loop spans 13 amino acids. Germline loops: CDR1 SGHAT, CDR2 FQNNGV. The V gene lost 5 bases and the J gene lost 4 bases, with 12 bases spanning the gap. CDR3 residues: CASSPAVGYEQYF. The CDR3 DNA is TGTGCCAGCAGCCCCGCTGTTGGGTACGAGCAGTACTTC.

CDR3 coding DNA: TGTGCCAGCAGCACCGACAGGCTCCCTGTCGAGCAGTACTTC. As protein: CASSTDRLPVEQYF. J is TRBJ2-7 and V is TRBV5-6; tentatively, D is TRBD1 (6 bases). Germline CDR1 is SGHDT and CDR2 is YYEEEE. Trimming shortened V by 4 bases and J by 6 bases, and 17 bases separated the two germline ends. The CDR3 consists of 14 residues.

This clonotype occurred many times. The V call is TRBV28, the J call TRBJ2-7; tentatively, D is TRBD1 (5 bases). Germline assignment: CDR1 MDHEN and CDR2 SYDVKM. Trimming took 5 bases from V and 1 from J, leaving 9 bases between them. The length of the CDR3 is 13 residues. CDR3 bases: TGTGCCAGCAGTAAAAGGGGATCCTACGAGCAGTACTTC. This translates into CASSKRGSYEQYF. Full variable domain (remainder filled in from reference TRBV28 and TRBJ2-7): DVKVTQSSRYLVKRTGEKVFLECVQDMDHENMFWYRQDPGLGLRLIYFSYDVKMKEKGDIPEGYSVSREKKERFSLILESASTNQTSMYLCASSKRGSYEQYFGPGTRLTVT.

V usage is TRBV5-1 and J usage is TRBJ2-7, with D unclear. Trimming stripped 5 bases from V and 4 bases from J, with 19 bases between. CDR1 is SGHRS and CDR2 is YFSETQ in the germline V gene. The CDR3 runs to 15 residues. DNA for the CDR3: TGCGCCAGCAGACTTCTCCCACTGGGCGCTTACGAGCAGTACTTC. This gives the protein CASRLLPLGAYEQYF.

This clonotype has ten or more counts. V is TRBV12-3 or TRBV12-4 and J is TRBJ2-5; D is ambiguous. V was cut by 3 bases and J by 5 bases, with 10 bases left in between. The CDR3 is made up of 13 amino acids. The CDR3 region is CASSFMVGETQYF. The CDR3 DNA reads TGTGCCAGCAGTTTTATGGTAGGCGAGACCCAGTACTTC.

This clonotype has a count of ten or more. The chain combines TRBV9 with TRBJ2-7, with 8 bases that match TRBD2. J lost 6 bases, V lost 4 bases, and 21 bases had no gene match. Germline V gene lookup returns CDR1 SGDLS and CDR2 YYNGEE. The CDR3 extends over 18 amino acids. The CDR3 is CASSPLGGGSGISAEQYF. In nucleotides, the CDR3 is TGTGCCAGCAGCCCCTTAGGGGGTGGTAGCGGGATCTCCGCCGAGCAGTACTTC.

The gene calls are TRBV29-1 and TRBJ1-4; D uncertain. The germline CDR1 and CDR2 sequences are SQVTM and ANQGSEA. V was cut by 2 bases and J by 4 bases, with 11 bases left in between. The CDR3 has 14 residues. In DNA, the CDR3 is TGCAGCGTTGAATCTAGCGGCGGTAATGAAAAACTGTTTTTT. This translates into CSVESSGGNEKLFF.

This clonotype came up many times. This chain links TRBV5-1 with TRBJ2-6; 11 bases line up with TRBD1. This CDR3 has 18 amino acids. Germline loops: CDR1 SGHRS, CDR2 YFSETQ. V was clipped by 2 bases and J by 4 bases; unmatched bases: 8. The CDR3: CASSLWGTGGEGANVLTF. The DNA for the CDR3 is TGCGCCAGCAGCTTATGGGGGACAGGGGGTGAAGGGGCCAACGTCCTGACTTTC.

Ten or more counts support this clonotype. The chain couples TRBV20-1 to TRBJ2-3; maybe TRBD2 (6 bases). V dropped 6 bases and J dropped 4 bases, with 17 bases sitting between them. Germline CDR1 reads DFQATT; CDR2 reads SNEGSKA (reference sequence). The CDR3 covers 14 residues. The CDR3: CSALLAIGADTQYF. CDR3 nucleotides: TGCAGTGCCCTCCTAGCGATTGGCGCAGATACGCAGTATTTT.